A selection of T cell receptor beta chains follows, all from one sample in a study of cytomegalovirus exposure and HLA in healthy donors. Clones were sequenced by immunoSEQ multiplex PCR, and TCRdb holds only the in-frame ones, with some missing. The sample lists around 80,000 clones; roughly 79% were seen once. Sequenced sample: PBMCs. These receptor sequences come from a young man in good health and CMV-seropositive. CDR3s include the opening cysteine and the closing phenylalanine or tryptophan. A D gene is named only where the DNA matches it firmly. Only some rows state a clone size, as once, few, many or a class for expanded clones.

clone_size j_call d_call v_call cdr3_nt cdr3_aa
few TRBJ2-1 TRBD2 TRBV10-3 TGTGCCATCACCCGACTAGCGGATGGGAATGAGCAGTTCTTC CAITRLADGNEQFF
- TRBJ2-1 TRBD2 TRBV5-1 TGCGCCAGCAGCTTGGGGACTAGCGGGTGGAGCTCCTACAATGAGCAGTTCTTC CASSLGTSGWSSYNEQFF
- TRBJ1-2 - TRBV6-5 TGTGCCAGCAGTTACTCGTGGGGACAACCCAACTATGGCTACACCTTC CASSYSWGQPNYGYTF
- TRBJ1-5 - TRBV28 TGTGCCAGCACCCCGCAGGGTATCGGCAATCAGCCCCAGCATTTT CASTPQGIGNQPQHF
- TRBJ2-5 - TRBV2 TGTGCCACCCGCCAGGGGAGCCAAGAGACCCAGTACTTC CATRQGSQETQYF
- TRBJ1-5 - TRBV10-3 TGTGCCATCAGTGAAGGCAGGGTTGTGGATCAGCCCCAGCATTTT CAISEGRVVDQPQHF
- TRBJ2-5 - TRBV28 TGTGCCATCAGGACCCACAAAGGGGCCCAGTACTTC CAIRTHKGAQYF
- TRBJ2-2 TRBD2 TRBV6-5 TGTGCCAGCAAGGCGGGGGTCTTCACCGGGGAGCTGTTTTTT CASKAGVFTGELFF
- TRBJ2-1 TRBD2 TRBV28 TGTGCCAGCAGTTTTGGGGACTACAGCCCCCCGTTCTTC CASSFGDYSPPFF
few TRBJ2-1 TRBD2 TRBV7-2 TGTGCCAGCAGCTTAGGACTAGCGGGATTGCTTGAGCAGTTCTTC CASSLGLAGLLEQFF
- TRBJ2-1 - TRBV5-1 TGCGCCAGCAGCTTGGCCCCGGACTCTGAGCAGTTCTTC CASSLAPDSEQFF
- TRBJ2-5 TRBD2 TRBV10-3 TGTGCCATCAGACTAGCGGGAGTAGAGACCCAGTACTTC CAIRLAGVETQYF
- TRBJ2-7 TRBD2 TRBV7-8 TGTGCCAGCAGCTCGACTAGCGGGAGGGCCTGGGAGCAGTACTTC CASSSTSGRAWEQYF
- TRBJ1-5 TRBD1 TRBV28 TGTGCCAGCAGTTTAAGGCAGGGGGCCGGGCATTTT CASSLRQGAGHF
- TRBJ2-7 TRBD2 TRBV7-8 TGTGCCAGCAGTTTCATAGCGGGTCTATCCTACGAGCAGTACTTC CASSFIAGLSYEQYF
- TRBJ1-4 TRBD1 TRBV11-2 TGTGCCAGCAGCTACGGCAGAGGGGGCGCAGAAAAACTGTTTTTT CASSYGRGGAEKLFF
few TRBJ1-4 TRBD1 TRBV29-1 TGCAGCGTGCAGGGGGCGACTAATGAAAAACTGTTTTTT CSVQGATNEKLFF
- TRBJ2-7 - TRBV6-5 TGTGCCAGCAGCACGGGACAACGGGGACTATACGAGCAGTACTTC CASSTGQRGLYEQYF
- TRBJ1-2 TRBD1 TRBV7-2 TGTGCCAGCAGCACGGGACAGGGTCACGGCTACACCTTC CASSTGQGHGYTF
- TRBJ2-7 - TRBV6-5 TGTGCCAGCAGTACCCCCCAGGGGAGGGACGAGCAGTACTTC CASSTPQGRDEQYF
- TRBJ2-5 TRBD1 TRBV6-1 TGTGCCAGCAGACGGACAGGGCTTGAGACCCAGTACTTC CASRRTGLETQYF
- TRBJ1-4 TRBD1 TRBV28 TGTGCCAGCAGAATAACAGGGGGCAACGAAAAACTGTTTTTT CASRITGGNEKLFF
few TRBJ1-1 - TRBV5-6 TGTGCCAGCAGCTTGGGGCATTCGAATATGAACACTGAAGCTTTCTTT CASSLGHSNMNTEAFF
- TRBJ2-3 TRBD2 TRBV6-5 TGTGCCAGCAGTTACTCGCTAGCGGGGACCACAGATACGCAGTATTTT CASSYSLAGTTDTQYF
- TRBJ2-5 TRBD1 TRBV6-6 TGTGCCAGCAGACCACAGGGGGCCCCCCCGTTCGAGACCCAGTACTTC CASRPQGAPPFETQYF
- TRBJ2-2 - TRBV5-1 TGCGCCAGCGACAGTGCCGCCGGGGAGCTGTTTTTT CASDSAAGELFF